These T cell receptor beta chains were read from a single sample in a study of regulatory T cells in long-lasting Graves disease. Each CDR3 protein gets one entry after TCRdb re-called the multiplex PCR reads with MiXCR. The sample consists of under 250,000 distinct CDR3 sequences, approximately 18% of them appearing once. These data are also associated with another study on T cells in Graves' hyperthyroidism and ophthalmopathy.

The sequencing used peripheral blood mononuclear cells (PBMCs), collected at new diagnosis, from a patient treated with antithyroid drugs. All receptors derive from a woman aged 25 to 39 with Graves disease. Each CDR3 is given with its conserved first and last residue. D genes are given only for firm matches. Size is stated for part of the rows, as once, few or many counts, or as a class when the clone is expanded.

j_gene: TRBJ2-5
abundance: .
d_gene: TRBD2
v_gene: TRBV12-3/TRBV12-4
CDR3aa: CASRNLAGDHQETQYF
CDR3nt: TGTGCCAGCAGAAACCTAGCGGGGGATCACCAAGAGACCCAGTACTTC

j_gene: TRBJ1-5
abundance: few
d_gene: .
v_gene: TRBV19
CDR3aa: CASSMGALNQPQHF
CDR3nt: TGTGCCAGTAGTATGGGGGCCTTAAATCAGCCCCAGCATTTT

j_gene: TRBJ1-1
abundance: .
d_gene: .
v_gene: TRBV12-3/TRBV12-4
CDR3aa: CASNPTLGAGTEAFF
CDR3nt: TGTGCCAGCAACCCTACCCTGGGGGCCGGCACTGAAGCTTTCTTT

j_gene: TRBJ2-1
abundance: many
d_gene: TRBD2
v_gene: TRBV18
CDR3aa: CASSPPHTLAGGGKQFF
CDR3nt: TGTGCCAGCTCACCACCCCACACCCTAGCGGGCGGGGGTAAGCAGTTCTTC

j_gene: TRBJ1-2
abundance: .
d_gene: .
v_gene: TRBV6-5
CDR3aa: CASSYYRGHGYTF
CDR3nt: TGTGCCAGCAGTTACTATCGGGGCCATGGCTACACCTTC

j_gene: TRBJ1-3
abundance: .
d_gene: .
v_gene: TRBV6-5
CDR3aa: CASSYGSGNTIYF
CDR3nt: TGTGCCAGCAGTTACGGCTCTGGAAACACCATATATTTT

j_gene: TRBJ1-5
abundance: once
d_gene: TRBD1
v_gene: TRBV20-1
CDR3aa: CSARASRGRNNQPQHF
CDR3nt: TGCAGTGCTAGAGCCTCAAGGGGGCGCAACAATCAGCCCCAGCATTTT

j_gene: TRBJ2-2
abundance: few
d_gene: .
v_gene: TRBV5-6
CDR3aa: CASSFTGRNTGELFF
CDR3nt: TGTGCCAGCAGCTTTACAGGGAGAAACACCGGGGAGCTGTTTTTT

j_gene: TRBJ1-4
abundance: .
d_gene: TRBD1
v_gene: TRBV5-1
CDR3aa: CASSSKQGGGEKLFF
CDR3nt: TGCGCCAGCAGCTCCAAACAGGGGGGTGGTGAAAAACTGTTTTTT

j_gene: TRBJ2-7
abundance: many
d_gene: TRBD2
v_gene: TRBV19
CDR3aa: CASAALAGTSYEQYF
CDR3nt: TGTGCCAGTGCGGCCCTAGCGGGGACCTCCTACGAGCAGTACTTC

j_gene: TRBJ2-1
abundance: many
d_gene: TRBD2
v_gene: TRBV9
CDR3aa: CASSVVAGLKGEQFF
CDR3nt: TGTGCCAGCAGCGTCGTAGCGGGGCTTAAGGGGGAGCAGTTCTTC

j_gene: TRBJ1-1
abundance: many
d_gene: .
v_gene: TRBV28
CDR3aa: CASSPPQGTGTEAFF
CDR3nt: TGTGCCAGCAGCCCCCCCCAGGGTACGGGCACTGAAGCTTTCTTT

j_gene: TRBJ2-2
abundance: few
d_gene: .
v_gene: TRBV9
CDR3aa: CASSASTGYGTGELFF
CDR3nt: TGTGCCAGCAGCGCCTCAACAGGGTACGGCACCGGGGAGCTGTTTTTT

j_gene: TRBJ1-4
abundance: many
d_gene: .
v_gene: TRBV12-3/TRBV12-4
CDR3aa: CASSLDGSTNEKLFF
CDR3nt: TGTGCCAGCAGCCTCGACGGTTCAACTAATGAAAAACTGTTTTTT

j_gene: TRBJ2-5
abundance: few
d_gene: .
v_gene: TRBV6-5
CDR3aa: CASSSLETQYF
CDR3nt: TGTGCCAGCAGTTCGTTGGAGACCCAGTACTTC